The present T cell receptor (beta chain) was sequenced within a study of blood T cell repertoires in COVID-19. How the authors handled the data: Cell counts per sample came from amplifying reference gene primers. The data were produced by immunoSEQ multiplex PCR, yet TCRdb's version contains in-frame clones alone and is incomplete. V and J calls and clone size are given by that table; D and trimming were obtained from the DNA. Found here are about 120,000 clones, 70% to 80% of them singletons; the top ten hold approximately 3.9%. From germline, CDR1 is SGHNT and CDR2 YYREEE (reference sequence). V dropped 2 bases and J dropped 2 bases, with 8 bases sitting between them. CDR3 length equals 13 residues.

This TCR was recovered from a woman of 80 years or more with acute or convalescent COVID-19. The sequencing sample was made of peripheral blood. V is TRBV5-4 and J is TRBJ2-7; perhaps TRBD1 as D (6 bases). The CDR3 DNA follows: TGTGCCAGCAGCTTCAGGGGTACCTACGAGCAGTACTTC. It yields the protein CASSFRGTYEQYF. The full variable domain, completed using reference TRBV5-4 and TRBJ2-7, is ETGVTQSPTHLIKTRGQQVTLRCSSQSGHNTVSWYQQALGQGPQFIFQYYREEENGRGNFPPRFSGLQFPNYSSELNVNALELDDSALYLCASSFRGTYEQYFGPGTRLTVT.